Shown below are 2 T cell receptor beta chains from a single sample sequenced in a study of blood T cell repertoires in COVID-19 (dated by TCRdb to between 2020 and 2021). Libraries were constructed by the immunoSEQ multiplex PCR assay. TCRdb took this table from immuneACCESS and kept in-frame rearrangements with V and J called. Such tables lack part of the clones; where checked against another copy, unresolved V genes explain under half of the gap, and the rest is unexplained. The sample table records some 240,000 clones; around 90% of these occur just once. The ten top clones hold 2.1% of the sample. Sequences were obtained from peripheral blood. Source of these receptors: a woman aged 60-70 years with COVID-19, enrolled during active disease.

The chain links TRBV5-6 to TRBJ2-5; no clear D gene. V lost 1 base to trimming and J lost 5 bases, with 3 bases between them. CDR1 is SGHDT, CDR2 YYEEEE, per germline. The CDR3 is made up of 11 amino acids. This CDR3 is CASSLSETQYF. The DNA of the CDR3 is TGTGCCAGCAGCTTGTCGGAGACCCAGTACTTC.

This chain links TRBV6-8 with TRBJ1-4; no clear D. V lost 5 bases, J lost 2 bases, and 30 bases lay in between. Per the germline V gene, CDR1 is MNHGY and CDR2 is SAAAGT. This CDR3 spans 21 amino acids. The CDR3 protein is CASSVAPSRPTRRTTNEKLFF. Here the CDR3 DNA reads TGTGCCAGCAGTGTAGCCCCCAGTAGGCCTACCCGTCGCACGACTAATGAAAAACTGTTTTTT.